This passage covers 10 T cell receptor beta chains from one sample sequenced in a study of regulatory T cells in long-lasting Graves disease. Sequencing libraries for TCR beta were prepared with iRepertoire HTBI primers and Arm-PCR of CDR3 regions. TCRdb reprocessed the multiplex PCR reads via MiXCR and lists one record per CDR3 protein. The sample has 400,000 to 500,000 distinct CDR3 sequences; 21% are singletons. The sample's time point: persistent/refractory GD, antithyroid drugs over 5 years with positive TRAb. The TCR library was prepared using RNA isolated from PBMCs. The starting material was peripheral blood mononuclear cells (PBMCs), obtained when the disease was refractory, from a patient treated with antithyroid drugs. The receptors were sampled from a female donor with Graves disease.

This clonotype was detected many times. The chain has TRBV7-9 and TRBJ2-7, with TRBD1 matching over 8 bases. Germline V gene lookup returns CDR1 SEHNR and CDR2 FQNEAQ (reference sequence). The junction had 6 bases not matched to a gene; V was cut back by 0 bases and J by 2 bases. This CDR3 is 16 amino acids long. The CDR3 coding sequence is TGTGCCAGCAGCTTAGCGCACGGGACAGGCACCTACGAGCAGTACTTC. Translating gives CASSLAHGTGTYEQYF.

The chain's CDR3 is CATSRDPADDQETQYF. In nucleotides, the CDR3 is TGTGCCACCAGCAGAGATCCGGCGGATGACCAAGAGACCCAGTACTTC. This chain joins TRBV15 and TRBJ2-5, with D uncertain. There are 16 residues in the CDR3. V was trimmed by 0 bases and J by 0 bases, leaving 11 bases between them. CDR1 is LNHNV, CDR2 YYDKDF, per germline (reference sequence).

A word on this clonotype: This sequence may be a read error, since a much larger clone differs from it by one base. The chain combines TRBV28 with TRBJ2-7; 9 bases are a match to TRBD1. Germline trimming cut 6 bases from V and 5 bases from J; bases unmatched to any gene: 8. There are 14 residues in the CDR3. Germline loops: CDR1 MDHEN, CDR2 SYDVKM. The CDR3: CASSTWDRVHEQYF. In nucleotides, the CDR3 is TGTGCCAGCAGCACGTGGGACAGGGTCCACGAGCAGTACTTC.

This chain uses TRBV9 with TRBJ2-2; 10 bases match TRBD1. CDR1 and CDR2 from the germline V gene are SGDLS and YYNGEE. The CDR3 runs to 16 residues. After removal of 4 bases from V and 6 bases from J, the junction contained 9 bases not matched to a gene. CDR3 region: CASSSRQGAGAGELFF. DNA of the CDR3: TGTGCCAGCAGCTCAAGACAGGGGGCGGGGGCCGGGGAGCTGTTTTTT.

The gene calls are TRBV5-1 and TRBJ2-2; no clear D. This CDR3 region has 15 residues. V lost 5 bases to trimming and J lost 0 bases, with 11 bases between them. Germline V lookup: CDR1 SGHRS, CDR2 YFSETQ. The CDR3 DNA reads TGCGCCAGCAGTCAAGAACGGCCGAACACCGGGGAGCTGTTTTTT. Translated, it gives CASSQERPNTGELFF.

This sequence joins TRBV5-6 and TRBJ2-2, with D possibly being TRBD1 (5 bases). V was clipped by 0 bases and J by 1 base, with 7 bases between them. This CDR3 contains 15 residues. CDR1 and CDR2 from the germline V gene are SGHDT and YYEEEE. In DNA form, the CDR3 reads TGTGCCAGCAGCTTGGAGGGGCGGAACACCGGGGAGCTGTTTTTT. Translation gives CASSLEGRNTGELFF.

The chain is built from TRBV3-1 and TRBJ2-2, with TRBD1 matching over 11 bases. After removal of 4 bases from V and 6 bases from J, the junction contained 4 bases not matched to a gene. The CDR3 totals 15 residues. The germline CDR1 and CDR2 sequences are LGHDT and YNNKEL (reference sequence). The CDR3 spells CASSPRTGGPGELFF. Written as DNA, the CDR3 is TGTGCCAGCAGCCCCCGGACAGGGGGCCCCGGGGAGCTGTTTTTT.

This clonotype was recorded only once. CDR3 sequence: CASSGTGRAQETQYF. CDR3 in DNA: TGCGCCAGCAGCGGGACAGGGAGGGCCCAAGAGACCCAGTACTTC. J is TRBJ2-5 and V is TRBV5-1; TRBD1 matches at 9 bases. With V trimmed by 4 bases and J by 1 base, 5 bases remained unmatched. The CDR3 totals 15 residues. Germline V gene data show CDR1 as SGHRS and CDR2 as YFSETQ.

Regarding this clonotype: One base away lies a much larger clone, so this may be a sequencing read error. In DNA, the CDR3 is TGTGCCAGCAGTCCGACAGGGGGGAACTCCTACGAGCAGTACTTC. As protein: CASSPTGGNSYEQYF. The chain combines TRBV7-8 with TRBJ2-7; 9 nucleotides match TRBD1. The CDR3 length is 15 residues. Trimming cost V 6 bases and J 0 bases; bases outside gene matches: 6. Germline assignment: CDR1 SGHVS and CDR2 FQNEAQ.

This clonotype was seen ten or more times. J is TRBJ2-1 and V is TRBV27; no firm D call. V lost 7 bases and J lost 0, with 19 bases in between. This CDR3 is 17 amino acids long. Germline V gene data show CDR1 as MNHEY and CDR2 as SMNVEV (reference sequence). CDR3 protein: CASTMGSIPSSYNEQFF. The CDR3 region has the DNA TGTGCCAGCACCATGGGGTCCATACCGAGCTCCTACAATGAGCAGTTCTTC.